The 22 T cell receptor beta chains in this list originate from one sample, sequenced in a study of cytomegalovirus exposure and HLA in healthy donors. PCR primers comprised 60 Vbeta and 13 Jbeta primers. TCRdb's copy holds only in-frame clones and misses some; the assay was immunoSEQ multiplex PCR. The sample carries roughly 150,000 clones, more than 80% recorded once. The sample was PBMCs. These receptor sequences come from a woman aged 40 to 49 in good health and CMV-seropositive.

V and J are TRBV25-1 and TRBJ1-6, with TRBD1 matching 9 bases. Germline CDR1 and CDR2: MGHDK and SYGVNS. The CDR3 has 16 residues. With 4 bases clipped from V and 9 bases from J, the junction kept 10 bases outside the gene matches. The CDR3 loop reads CASSGVQGALSSPLHF. CDR3 coding DNA: TGTGCCAGCAGTGGAGTACAGGGGGCGTTGAGTTCACCCCTCCACTTT.

The chain combines TRBV9 with TRBJ1-4; 7 positions agree with TRBD1. CDR3 length: 17 amino acids. The germline V gene encodes CDR1 SGDLS and CDR2 YYNGEE. Unmatched junction bases numbered 9, after V lost 4 bases and J lost 0 bases. Here the CDR3 reads CASSPIPGGATNEKLFF. The CDR3 DNA is TGTGCCAGCAGCCCAATTCCAGGGGGTGCAACTAATGAAAAACTGTTTTTT.

The chain couples TRBV2 to TRBJ1-2; TRBD1 matches at 9 bases. The CDR3 is made up of 13 amino acids. CDR1 is SNHLY and CDR2 is FYNNEI in the germline V gene. DNA for the CDR3: TGTCCTACTACAGGGGGCGGCGACTATGGCTACACCTTC. Its protein is CPTTGGGDYGYTF.

This chain links TRBV2 with TRBJ2-1; 10 bases map to TRBD2. Trimming took 7 bases from V and 7 from J; bases not matched to a gene: 7. In germline, CDR1 is SNHLY, CDR2 FYNNEI. This CDR3 is built from 14 residues. CDR3 amino acids: CASKPSGRVNEQFF. Here the CDR3 DNA reads TGTGCCAGCAAGCCTAGCGGGAGAGTGAATGAGCAGTTCTTC.

The chain combines TRBV6-1 with TRBJ2-1; 10 nucleotides match TRBD2. V lost 4 bases, J lost 3 bases, and 3 bases stayed unmatched. The CDR3 is 15 amino acids. CDR1 is MNHNS, CDR2 SASEGT, per germline. CDR3 sequence reads: CASSASGSIYNEQFF. DNA of the CDR3: TGTGCCAGCAGTGCTAGCGGGAGTATCTACAATGAGCAGTTCTTC.

The chain is built from TRBV4-1 and TRBJ2-3; 7 bases are a match to TRBD1. This CDR3 region has 16 residues. The germline V gene encodes CDR1 MGHRA and CDR2 YSYEKL. Losses at the gene ends were 4 bases for V and 3 bases for J; bases not matched to a gene: 10. This CDR3 is CASSPLQTGTTDTQYF. For the CDR3, the DNA is TGCGCCAGCAGCCCTCTTCAGACAGGGACGACAGATACGCAGTATTTT.

The V and J genes are TRBV6-6 and TRBJ1-6; no firm D call. CDR3 length equals 12 residues. Germline V gene lookup returns CDR1 MNHNY and CDR2 SVGAGI (reference sequence). Trimming took off 6 bases at V and 7 bases at J, with 7 bases between the two ends. The CDR3: CASSQNNSPLHF. CDR3 DNA sequence: TGTGCCAGCAGCCAGAACAATTCACCCCTCCACTTT.

This chain connects TRBV10-2 to TRBJ1-1; D is undetermined. CDR3 length: 12 amino acids. Germline CDR1 reads WSHSY; CDR2 reads SAAADI. The V gene lost 2 bases and the J gene lost 4 bases, with 5 bases spanning the gap. The CDR3 loop is CASSEEGTEAFF. The CDR3, as DNA: TGCGCCAGCAGTGAGGAGGGCACTGAAGCTTTCTTT.

CDR3 residues: CASTTSATNEKLFF. The CDR3 nucleotides are TGTGCCAGCACCACGAGCGCAACTAATGAAAAACTGTTTTTT. V is TRBV28 and J is TRBJ1-4; no reliable D call. The length of the CDR3 is 14 residues. CDR1 MDHEN and CDR2 SYDVKM come from the germline V gene. V was cut by 7 bases and J by 0 bases, with 9 bases left in between.

This clone has a single count. The V call is TRBV7-9, the J call TRBJ1-4, with TRBD1 identical over 7 bases. This CDR3 has 12 amino acids. The germline V gene encodes CDR1 SEHNR and CDR2 FQNEAQ (reference sequence). The J segment lost 11 bases and the V segment lost 5 bases, leaving 5 bases of the junction unmatched. CDR3 nucleotides: TGTGCCAGCAGCCTCCAGGGACAGAAACTGTTTTTT. Protein: CASSLQGQKLFF.

This chain joins TRBV4-2 and TRBJ2-5; 9 bases are a match to TRBD2. The CDR3 consists of 18 residues. V gave up 1 base and J gave up 0 bases; unmatched junction bases: 9. Germline V gives CDR1 LGHNA, CDR2 YNFKEQ. This CDR3 reads CASSQVMASGEYQETQYF. The CDR3 DNA follows: TGTGCCAGCAGCCAAGTGATGGCTAGCGGGGAGTACCAAGAGACCCAGTACTTC.

The V call is TRBV6-5, the J call TRBJ2-7; TRBD1 might be the D (6 bases). CDR3 length: 12 residues. Looked up from germline, CDR1 is MNHEY and CDR2 is SVGAGI. V dropped 5 bases and J dropped 5 bases, with 10 bases sitting between them. CDR3: CASSIAGDEQYF. In DNA form, the CDR3 reads TGTGCCAGCAGTATAGCAGGGGACGAGCAGTACTTC.

The CDR3 loop is CASSLGGTYEQYF. The CDR3 DNA reads TGTGCCAGCAGCCTAGGGGGGACATACGAGCAGTACTTC. V is TRBV7-9 and J is TRBJ2-7, with D tentatively TRBD1 or TRBD2 (6 bases each). The germline gives CDR1 SEHNR, CDR2 FQNEAQ (reference sequence). The ends were cut back, 5 bases at V and 4 bases at J, with 12 bases in the middle. CDR3 length: 13 amino acids. Supplemented by reference TRBV7-9 and TRBJ2-7, the full variable domain reads DTGVSQNPRHKITKRGQNVTFRCDPISEHNRLYWYRQTLGQGPEFLTYFQNEAQLEKSRLLSDRFSAERPKGSFSTLEIQRTEQGDSAMYLCASSLGGTYEQYFGPGTRLTVT.

This clone showed up just once. This chain connects TRBV7-9 to TRBJ2-2, with TRBD1 matching over 7 bases. J lost 2 bases, V lost 5 bases, and 8 bases had no gene match. Germline loops: CDR1 SEHNR, CDR2 FQNEAQ (reference sequence). The CDR3 loop spans 16 amino acids. CDR3 region: CASSTGQAINTGELFF. The CDR3, as DNA: TGTGCCAGCAGCACCGGACAGGCGATAAACACCGGGGAGCTGTTTTTT.

The chain has TRBV5-4 and TRBJ2-7; 9 nucleotides agree with TRBD1. CDR1 is SGHNT and CDR2 is YYREEE in the germline V gene (reference sequence). The V gene end was trimmed by 4 bases and the J gene end by 4 bases; junction bases not matched to a gene: 6. The CDR3 totals 14 residues. CDR3 coding DNA: TGTGCCAGCAGCCCCGGGACAGGGTATTACGAGCAGTACTTC. Protein product: CASSPGTGYYEQYF.

The chain joins TRBV7-2 to TRBJ2-1; 7 bases align to TRBD2. Per the germline V gene, CDR1 is SGHTA and CDR2 is FQGNSA. After removal of 4 bases from V and 0 bases from J, the junction contained 6 bases not matched to a gene. The CDR3 is 16 residues long. As DNA, the CDR3 is TGTGCCAGCAGCTCATGGGGGAGGGCCTCCTACAATGAGCAGTTCTTC. It yields the protein CASSSWGRASYNEQFF.

The gene calls are TRBV29-1 and TRBJ2-5, with 12 positions matching TRBD2. The CDR3 spans 14 residues. J lost 2 bases, V lost 6 bases, and 4 bases had no gene match. Germline V gene lookup returns CDR1 SQVTM and CDR2 ANQGSEA. CDR3 region: CSVKTSGSQETQYF. The CDR3 region has the DNA TGCAGCGTAAAGACTAGCGGGAGTCAAGAGACCCAGTACTTC.

The DNA of the CDR3 is TGTGCCAGCAGCTGGACTAGCGGGGGCACAGATACGCAGTATTTT. Translated: CASSWTSGGTDTQYF. J is TRBJ2-3 and V is TRBV7-9; 12 nucleotides line up with TRBD2. The trim removed 4 bases at V and 1 base at J, leaving 0 bases unmatched. The length of the CDR3 is 15 residues. Looked up from germline, CDR1 is SEHNR and CDR2 is FQNEAQ (reference sequence).

This clone was detected only a few times. The identical CDR3 is also encoded by other nucleotide sequences in the sample. The chain uses TRBV9 and TRBJ2-1; 10 nucleotides align to TRBD2. Trimming took 3 bases from V and 1 from J; bases not matched to a gene: 1. This CDR3 is built from 15 residues. Germline V CDR1 and CDR2: SGDLS, YYNGEE. The CDR3 region is CASSGSGGSYNEQFF. CDR3 in DNA: TGTGCCAGCAGCGGTAGCGGGGGGTCCTACAATGAGCAGTTCTTC.

The gene calls are TRBV19 and TRBJ1-4, with 12 nucleotides matching TRBD1. Trimming cost V 6 bases and J 12 bases; bases outside gene matches: 5. The germline CDR1 and CDR2 sequences are LNHDA and SQIVND (reference sequence). The CDR3 contains 13 residues. In DNA form, the CDR3 reads TGTGCCAGTAGCCGGGGACAGGGGGCTCAACTGTTTTTT. Encoded protein: CASSRGQGAQLFF.

The V gene is TRBV7-8, the J gene TRBJ1-6, with D unclear. This CDR3 is 15 amino acids long. V gave up 1 base and J gave up 4 bases, with 8 bases separating them. Germline lookup yields CDR1 SGHVS and CDR2 FQNEAQ. For the CDR3, the DNA is TGTGCCAGCAGCTTAGGGCAGATATATAATTCACCCCTCCACTTT. Residues: CASSLGQIYNSPLHF. Based on the CDR3 plus reference TRBV7-8 and TRBJ1-6, the full variable domain is GAGVSQSPRYKVAKRGQDVALRCDPISGHVSLFWYQQALGQGPEFLTYFQNEAQLDKSGLPSDRFFAERPEGSVSTLKIQRTQQEDSAVYLCASSLGQIYNSPLHFGNGTRLTVT.

CDR3 sequence reads: CASSSLLGQGSYNEQFF. In DNA form, the CDR3 reads TGTGCCAGCAGCTCCCTACTCGGACAGGGTAGTTACAATGAGCAGTTCTTC. V gene TRBV7-6 combines with J gene TRBJ2-1; 8 nucleotides align to TRBD1. The CDR3 extends over 17 amino acids. Trimming took 4 bases from V and 4 from J; bases not matched to a gene: 12. Germline assignment: CDR1 SGHVS and CDR2 FNYEAQ.